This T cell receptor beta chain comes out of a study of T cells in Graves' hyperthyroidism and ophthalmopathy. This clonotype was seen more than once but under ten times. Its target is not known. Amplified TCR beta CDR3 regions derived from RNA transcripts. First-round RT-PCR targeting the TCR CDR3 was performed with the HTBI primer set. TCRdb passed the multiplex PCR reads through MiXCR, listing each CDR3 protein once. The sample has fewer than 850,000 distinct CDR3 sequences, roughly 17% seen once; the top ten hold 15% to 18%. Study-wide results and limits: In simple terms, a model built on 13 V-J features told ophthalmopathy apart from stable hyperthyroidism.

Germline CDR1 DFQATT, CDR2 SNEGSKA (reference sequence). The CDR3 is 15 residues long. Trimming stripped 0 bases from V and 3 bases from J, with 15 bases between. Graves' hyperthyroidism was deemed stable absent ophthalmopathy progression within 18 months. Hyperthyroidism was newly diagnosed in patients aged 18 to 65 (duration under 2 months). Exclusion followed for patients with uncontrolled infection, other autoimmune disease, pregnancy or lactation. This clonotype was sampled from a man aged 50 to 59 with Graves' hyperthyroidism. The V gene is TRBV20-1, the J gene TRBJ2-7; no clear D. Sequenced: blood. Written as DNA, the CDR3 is TGCAGTGCTAGAGATCGGGCATCGGGCCTCTACGAGCAGTACTTC. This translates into CSARDRASGLYEQYF.